This record covers a single T cell receptor beta chain. What it binds is not known. Using immunoSEQ multiplex PCR, the repertoire was profiled, and TCRdb retains in-frame clones only, with some absent. The sample consists of approximately 110,000 clones, under 90% of them appearing once. This sample stems from a study of T cell responses to AZD1222 COVID-19 vaccine. Trimming took 5 bases from V and 6 from J; bases not matched to a gene: 3. Germline lookup yields CDR1 MNHEY and CDR2 SVGEGT. The CDR3 extends over 12 amino acids. Study-wide findings and caveats: All repertoire sampling was performed exclusively after the peak T cell response. Seropositive status at baseline applied to only five or six AZD1222 recipients. As reported, nearly half of all spike-specific TCRs target variant regions that are unmutated.

The sample consisted of peripheral blood, taken on day 0 of AZD1222 vaccination. V is TRBV6-2 or TRBV6-3 and J is TRBJ2-7, with 8 bases identical to TRBD2. The TCR was taken from an adult in good health. The DNA of the CDR3 is TGTGCCAGCAGTCCGCGGGGGGTCGAGCAGTACTTC. It is translated as CASSPRGVEQYF.